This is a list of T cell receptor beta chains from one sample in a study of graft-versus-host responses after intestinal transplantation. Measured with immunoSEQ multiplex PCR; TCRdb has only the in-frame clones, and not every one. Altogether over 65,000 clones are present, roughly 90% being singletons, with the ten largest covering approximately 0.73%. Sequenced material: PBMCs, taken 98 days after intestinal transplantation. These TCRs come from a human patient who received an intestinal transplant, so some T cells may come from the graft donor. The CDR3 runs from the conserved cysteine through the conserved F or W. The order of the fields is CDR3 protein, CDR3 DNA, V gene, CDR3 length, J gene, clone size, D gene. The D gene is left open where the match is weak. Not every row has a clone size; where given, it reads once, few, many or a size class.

CDR3: CASSPRGALSGQYF; DNA: TGTGCCAGCAGTCCCAGGGGGGCCCTGTCAGGGCAGTACTTC; V: TRBV6-5; length: 14; J: TRBJ2-7; size: NA; D: NA
CDR3: CASSLEQARYGYTF; DNA: TGTGCCAGCAGCTTGGAGCAGGCTCGCTATGGCTACACCTTC; V: TRBV5-4; length: 14; J: TRBJ1-2; size: NA; D: NA
CDR3: CASSLTSGRARGTGELFF; DNA: TGCGCCAGCAGCCTTACTAGCGGGAGGGCCCGGGGCACCGGGGAGCTGTTTTTT; V: TRBV5-1; length: 18; J: TRBJ2-2; size: NA; D: TRBD2
CDR3: CASPAPTGLKGRGNEQFF; DNA: TGCGCCAGCCCTGCACCTACAGGGCTAAAGGGGCGAGGCAATGAGCAGTTCTTC; V: TRBV5-1; length: 18; J: TRBJ2-1; size: NA; D: NA
CDR3: CASGTGRNEKLFF; DNA: TGTGCCAGCGGGACAGGGAGGAATGAAAAACTGTTTTTT; V: TRBV27; length: 13; J: TRBJ1-4; size: NA; D: TRBD1
CDR3: CASSSRENTEAFF; DNA: TGTGCCAGCAGCTCTAGAGAGAACACTGAAGCTTTCTTT; V: TRBV6-1; length: 13; J: TRBJ1-1; size: few; D: NA
CDR3: CASSIGGGTHEQYF; DNA: TGTGCCAGTAGTATAGGTGGAGGGACTCACGAGCAGTACTTC; V: TRBV19; length: 14; J: TRBJ2-7; size: NA; D: NA
CDR3: CASTHRRAGSYQETQYF; DNA: TGTGCCAGCACCCACCGGCGCGCGGGATCGTACCAAGAGACCCAGTACTTC; V: TRBV5-4; length: 17; J: TRBJ2-5; size: NA; D: NA
CDR3: CASSLADRGYGYTF; DNA: TGTGCCAGCAGCTTAGCAGACAGGGGGTACGGCTACACCTTC; V: TRBV7-9; length: 14; J: TRBJ1-2; size: NA; D: TRBD1
CDR3: CASSLQGTATNEKLFF; DNA: TGTGCCAGCAGTTTGCAGGGGACGGCAACTAATGAAAAACTGTTTTTT; V: TRBV28; length: 16; J: TRBJ1-4; size: NA; D: NA
CDR3: CASSLRTGEGYTF; DNA: TGTGCCAGCAGCCTTCGGACAGGGGAAGGCTACACCTTC; V: TRBV7-9; length: 13; J: TRBJ1-2; size: NA; D: TRBD1
CDR3: CASAPDRNTEAFF; DNA: TGTGCCAGCGCCCCCGACAGGAACACTGAAGCTTTCTTT; V: TRBV27; length: 13; J: TRBJ1-1; size: NA; D: NA
CDR3: CASSYAGNTIYF; DNA: TGTGCCAGCAGTTACGCGGGAAACACCATATATTTT; V: TRBV6-8; length: 12; J: TRBJ1-3; size: NA; D: NA
CDR3: CASSFDREEETQYF; DNA: TGTGCCAGCAGCTTTGACAGGGAGGAAGAGACCCAGTACTTC; V: TRBV5-6; length: 14; J: TRBJ2-5; size: NA; D: NA
CDR3: CASSYSSYKGALGYTF; DNA: TGTGCCAGCAGTTACTCGTCTTATAAAGGGGCCCTTGGCTACACCTTC; V: TRBV6-5; length: 16; J: TRBJ1-2; size: once; D: NA
CDR3: CASSRGLVDTQYF; DNA: TGTGCCAGCAGCCGCGGACTAGTTGATACGCAGTATTTT; V: TRBV7-6; length: 13; J: TRBJ2-3; size: once; D: TRBD2
CDR3: CASSLGGTQYF; DNA: TGTGCCAGCAGCTTAGGGGGTACGCAGTATTTT; V: TRBV7-3; length: 11; J: TRBJ2-3; size: NA; D: NA
CDR3: CASSLELASGFSYEQYF; DNA: TGCGCCAGCAGCTTGGAGCTGGCTAGCGGGTTCTCCTACGAGCAGTACTTC; V: TRBV5-1; length: 17; J: TRBJ2-7; size: NA; D: TRBD2
CDR3: CASSLAGVGGTQYF; DNA: TGTGCCAGCAGCTTAGCAGGGGTAGGCGGGACCCAGTACTTC; V: TRBV7-9; length: 14; J: TRBJ2-5; size: NA; D: NA
CDR3: CASSLAGGPEDTQYF; DNA: TGTGCCAGCAGTCTAGCGGGAGGGCCAGAAGATACGCAGTATTTT; V: TRBV28; length: 15; J: TRBJ2-3; size: NA; D: TRBD2
CDR3: CASSLVGTQYF; DNA: TGTGCCAGCAGCTTAGTGGGAACGCAGTATTTT; V: TRBV7-2; length: 11; J: TRBJ2-3; size: once; D: NA
CDR3: CASSLGSLEAFF; DNA: TGTGCCAGCAGTTTGGGGAGCCTTGAAGCTTTCTTT; V: TRBV28; length: 12; J: TRBJ1-1; size: NA; D: NA
CDR3: CASSISNQGNEQFF; DNA: TGTGCCAGTAGTATTTCGAATCAGGGCAATGAGCAGTTCTTC; V: TRBV19; length: 14; J: TRBJ2-1; size: NA; D: NA
CDR3: CASRYPDRGRYGYTF; DNA: TGTGCCAGCAGGTACCCCGACAGGGGGCGATATGGCTACACCTTC; V: TRBV6-5; length: 15; J: TRBJ1-2; size: NA; D: TRBD1
CDR3: CASSIAGAPGNTIYF; DNA: TGTGCCAGTAGTATAGCAGGTGCCCCTGGAAACACCATATATTTT; V: TRBV19; length: 15; J: TRBJ1-3; size: NA; D: NA
CDR3: CASSSNKGDNSYNEQFF; DNA: TGCGCCAGCAGTTCAAATAAGGGAGATAACTCCTACAATGAGCAGTTCTTC; V: TRBV5-1; length: 17; J: TRBJ2-1; size: NA; D: NA
CDR3: CASSLGLWDRYTDTQYF; DNA: TGCGCCAGCAGCTTGGGGCTTTGGGACAGATACACAGATACGCAGTATTTT; V: TRBV5-1; length: 17; J: TRBJ2-3; size: NA; D: TRBD1
CDR3: CASSLGYEQYF; DNA: TGTGCCAGCAGCTTGGGCTACGAGCAGTACTTC; V: TRBV5-5; length: 11; J: TRBJ2-7; size: NA; D: NA